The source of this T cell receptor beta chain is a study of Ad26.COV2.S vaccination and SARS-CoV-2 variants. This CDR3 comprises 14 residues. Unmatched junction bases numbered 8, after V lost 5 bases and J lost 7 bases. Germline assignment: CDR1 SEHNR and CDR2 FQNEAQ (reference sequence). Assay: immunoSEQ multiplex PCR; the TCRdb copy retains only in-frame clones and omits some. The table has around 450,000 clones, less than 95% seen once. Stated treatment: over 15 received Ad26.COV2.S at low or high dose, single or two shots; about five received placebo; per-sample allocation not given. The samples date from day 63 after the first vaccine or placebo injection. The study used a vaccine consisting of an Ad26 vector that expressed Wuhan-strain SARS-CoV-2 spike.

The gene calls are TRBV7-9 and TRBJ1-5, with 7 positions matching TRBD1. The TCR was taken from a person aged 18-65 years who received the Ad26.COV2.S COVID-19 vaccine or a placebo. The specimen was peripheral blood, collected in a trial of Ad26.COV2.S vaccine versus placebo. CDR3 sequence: CASSQTGMGQPQHF. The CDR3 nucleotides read TGTGCCAGCAGCCAGACAGGGATGGGACAGCCCCAGCATTTT.